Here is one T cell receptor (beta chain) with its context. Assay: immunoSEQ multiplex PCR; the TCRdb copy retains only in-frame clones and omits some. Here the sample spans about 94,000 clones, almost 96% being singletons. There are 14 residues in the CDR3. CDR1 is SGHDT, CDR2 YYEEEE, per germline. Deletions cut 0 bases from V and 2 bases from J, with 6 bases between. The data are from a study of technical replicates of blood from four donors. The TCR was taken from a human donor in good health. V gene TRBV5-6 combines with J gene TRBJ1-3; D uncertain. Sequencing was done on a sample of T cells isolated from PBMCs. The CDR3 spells CASSLGAAGNTIYF. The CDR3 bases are TGTGCCAGCAGCTTGGGTGCGGCTGGAAACACCATATATTTT.